Listed below are T cell receptor beta chains from one sample, sequenced in a study of cytomegalovirus exposure and HLA in healthy donors. This table comes from immunoSEQ multiplex PCR, and its TCRdb copy is limited to in-frame clones, with some not included. Of under 110,000 clones listed, around four fifths were seen once; the top ten hold 4.1%. Sequenced input: PBMCs. Receptors originate from a man in his forties in good health and CMV-seronegative. Both conserved end residues are part of each CDR3. A D gene is named only where the DNA matches it firmly. Not every row has a clone size; where given, it reads once, few, many or a size class.

V gene: TRBV21-1; D gene: .; CDR3 length: 14; clone size: .; J gene: TRBJ1-2; CDR3 DNA: TGTGCCAGCAGCAAATTGCAGGGGGCCCTTGGCTACACCTTC; CDR3 protein: CASSKLQGALGYTF
V gene: TRBV6-5; D gene: .; CDR3 length: 15; clone size: .; J gene: TRBJ2-7; CDR3 DNA: TGTGCCAGCAGTTACTCGACTGGCAAAAGCTACGAGCAGTACTTC; CDR3 protein: CASSYSTGKSYEQYF
V gene: TRBV28; D gene: .; CDR3 length: 16; clone size: .; J gene: TRBJ1-5; CDR3 DNA: TGTGCCAGCAGTGGGAGGTGGGACGGTAGCAATCAGCCCCAGCATTTT; CDR3 protein: CASSGRWDGSNQPQHF
V gene: TRBV5-1; D gene: .; CDR3 length: 12; clone size: .; J gene: TRBJ1-2; CDR3 DNA: TGCGCCAGCAGCTTGGAGAGGTTTGGCTACACCTTC; CDR3 protein: CASSLERFGYTF
V gene: TRBV7-2; D gene: .; CDR3 length: 13; clone size: .; J gene: TRBJ1-2; CDR3 DNA: TGTGCCAGCAGCTTGAACACTAACTATGGCTACACCTTC; CDR3 protein: CASSLNTNYGYTF
V gene: TRBV11-1; D gene: TRBD2; CDR3 length: 14; clone size: .; J gene: TRBJ2-1; CDR3 DNA: TGTGCCAGCAGCCTCGGGGGGGCCTACAATGAGCAGTTCTTC; CDR3 protein: CASSLGGAYNEQFF
V gene: TRBV9; D gene: .; CDR3 length: 13; clone size: few; J gene: TRBJ2-4; CDR3 DNA: TGTGCCAGCAGCGGGGCGATGGGAAACATTCAGTACTTC; CDR3 protein: CASSGAMGNIQYF
V gene: TRBV2; D gene: .; CDR3 length: 14; clone size: once; J gene: TRBJ2-3; CDR3 DNA: TGTGCCAGCAGTGAAGGCGGGGGCACAGATACGCAGTATTTT; CDR3 protein: CASSEGGGTDTQYF
V gene: TRBV4-3; D gene: TRBD1; CDR3 length: 15; clone size: .; J gene: TRBJ2-2; CDR3 DNA: TGCGCCAGCAGCCAAGCAGGGGGAATCACCGGGGAGCTGTTTTTT; CDR3 protein: CASSQAGGITGELFF
V gene: TRBV10-3; D gene: .; CDR3 length: 13; clone size: .; J gene: TRBJ1-3; CDR3 DNA: TGTGCCATCCCGGGGTCGGCTGGAAACACCATATATTTT; CDR3 protein: CAIPGSAGNTIYF
V gene: TRBV7-9; D gene: TRBD2; CDR3 length: 14; clone size: few; J gene: TRBJ2-3; CDR3 DNA: TGTGCCAGCAGCACCGGGGGGGCAGGAGATACGCAGTATTTT; CDR3 protein: CASSTGGAGDTQYF
V gene: TRBV6-5; D gene: .; CDR3 length: 15; clone size: .; J gene: TRBJ1-4; CDR3 DNA: TGTGCCAGCAGTTACTCAGGGGGAACTAATGAAAAACTGTTTTTT; CDR3 protein: CASSYSGGTNEKLFF
V gene: TRBV19; D gene: .; CDR3 length: 13; clone size: .; J gene: TRBJ2-1; CDR3 DNA: TGTGCCAGTAGTACACTACTACTCAATGAGCAGTTCTTC; CDR3 protein: CASSTLLLNEQFF
V gene: TRBV7-6; D gene: .; CDR3 length: 13; clone size: .; J gene: TRBJ2-1; CDR3 DNA: TGTGCCAGCAGCTTACGCAGGGTGGATGAGCAGTTCTTC; CDR3 protein: CASSLRRVDEQFF
V gene: TRBV11-2; D gene: TRBD1; CDR3 length: 15; clone size: .; J gene: TRBJ1-6; CDR3 DNA: TGTGCCAGCAGCTTTGTACAGGGGGTTAATTCACCCCTCCACTTT; CDR3 protein: CASSFVQGVNSPLHF
V gene: TRBV2; D gene: .; CDR3 length: 14; clone size: .; J gene: TRBJ1-1; CDR3 DNA: TGTGCCAGCAGGAGGGGGGGGCGACGGACTGAAGCTTTCTTT; CDR3 protein: CASRRGGRRTEAFF
V gene: TRBV19; D gene: TRBD1; CDR3 length: 19; clone size: .; J gene: TRBJ1-4; CDR3 DNA: TGTGCCAGTAGTACGAACAGGGGGGGCAATGGACAACAAAATGAAAAACTGTTTTTT; CDR3 protein: CASSTNRGGNGQQNEKLFF